This T cell receptor (beta chain) was found in a study of blood T cell repertoires in COVID-19. Overall study: There were acute and convalescent COVID-19 samples, and they came from the United States, Italy and Spain.

Only one count was recorded for this clone. Original processing notes: Researchers report that nucleated cell counts were estimated from reference gene primer amplification. Generated by immunoSEQ multiplex PCR, the TCRdb table keeps only in-frame clones and is missing some. The V and J calls and clone size come from that table; D and trimming were worked out from the DNA. Among some 150,000 clones listed, 91% were seen once. This CDR3 is 16 amino acids long. Germline lookup yields CDR1 MNHEY and CDR2 SMNVEV (reference sequence). With V trimmed by 2 bases and J by 3 bases, 9 bases remained unmatched. The sequence was collected from a man aged 45-65 years with acute or convalescent COVID-19. This sequence joins TRBV27 and TRBJ2-5, with 7 nucleotides matching TRBD1. The sequenced sample consisted of peripheral blood. The CDR3 protein is CASSLGPTGVEETQYF. In DNA, the CDR3 is TGTGCCAGCAGTTTAGGTCCCACAGGGGTGGAAGAGACCCAGTACTTC.